Below, one T cell receptor (beta chain) is given with its context. Original processing notes: Amplification of reference gene primers provided the estimated nucleated cell counts. Profiling relied on immunoSEQ multiplex PCR, and the TCRdb table lists in-frame clones only, not all of them. The V and J calls and the clone size are those of that table, but D and trimming were determined from the DNA. The table has some 98,000 clones, less than 85% seen once; the top ten hold approximately 11%. The CDR3 covers 12 residues. The germline V and J ends were trimmed by 4 bases and 9 bases, with 10 bases remaining between them. This sample is part of a study of blood T cell repertoires in COVID-19. Study summary: There were acute and convalescent COVID-19 samples, and they came from the United States, Italy and Spain. In each case, the material was cDNA or gDNA derived from T cells, B-cell-depleted T cells, or PBMCs.

This chain joins TRBV12-3 or TRBV12-4 and TRBJ1-5; D uncertain. The sequenced sample consisted of peripheral blood. The receptor comes from an older man with active or convalescent COVID-19. The CDR3: CASSWAVSPQHF. The CDR3 nucleotides read TGTGCCAGCAGTTGGGCCGTCTCGCCCCAGCATTTT.